The 30 T cell receptor beta chains listed next were all sequenced from one sample in a study of beta chain features in type 1 diabetes. Sequencing targeted expressed TCRB transcripts, as all isolated RNA had been reverse transcribed. Assay used: immunoSEQ multiplex PCR; TCRdb lists only in-frame clones, some missing. The data contain 20,000 to 30,000 clones, 55% to 70% of them singletons. These TCRs are of unknown antigen specificity. The study's findings and limits: Type 1 diabetes patients had TCRB CDR3s that were shorter (moderately but significantly so) in all four CD4+ subsets.

The sample consisted of Tregs from blood. The receptors were sampled from a man aged 18 to 30 with type 1 diabetes.

In this sample, this clone turned up a few times. V is TRBV7-9 and J is TRBJ2-3; a possible D gene is TRBD1 (7 bases). The CDR3 covers 14 residues. The V and J ends lost 6 bases and 5 bases respectively, with 15 bases between them. Germline loops: CDR1 SEHNR, CDR2 FQNEAQ (reference sequence). The CDR3 region has the DNA TGTGCCAGCAGTCGGAGGGGGCAGGAAGATACGCAGTATTTT. The encoded protein is CASSRRGQEDTQYF.

The chain carries TRBV30 and TRBJ1-5, with no clear D. The V and J ends lost 2 bases and 7 bases respectively, with 9 bases between them. Per germline, CDR1 GTSNPN and CDR2 SVGIG (reference sequence). The CDR3 extends over 12 amino acids. For the CDR3, the DNA is TGTGCCTGGAGTCGCCTTGAGCAGCCCCAGCATTTT. This codes for CAWSRLEQPQHF.

This chain links TRBV7-2 with TRBJ2-7; 9 bases align to TRBD1. The V and J ends lost 5 bases and 0 bases, in that order; junction bases with no gene match: 14. Per the germline V gene, CDR1 is SGHTA and CDR2 is FQGNSA. CDR3 length: 18 residues. The CDR3 DNA sequence: TGTGCCAGCAGCACAAGCTATCGGGACAGGGCATTCTCCTACGAGCAGTACTTC. Protein: CASSTSYRDRAFSYEQYF.

This clone turned up a few times. This chain uses TRBV7-2 with TRBJ1-1, with D perhaps matching TRBD1 (6 bases). Germline V gene data show CDR1 as SGHTA and CDR2 as FQGNSA. The CDR3 is 13 residues long. Trimming stripped 6 bases from V and 7 bases from J, with 15 bases between. CDR3 nucleotide sequence: TGTGCCAGCAGTTATAGCAGGGGATATGAAGCTTTCTTT. It translates to CASSYSRGYEAFF.

The CDR3 DNA reads TGCGCCAGCAGCCAAGTTCACCTAGGGGGCAGGGGTTCCGCCAACGTCCTGACTTTC. Its protein product is CASSQVHLGGRGSANVLTF. This chain uses TRBV4-3 with TRBJ2-6; 7 bases are a match to TRBD1. The CDR3 sequence is 19 residues long. Germline V CDR1 and CDR2: LGHNA, YSLEER. After removal of 1 base from V and 7 bases from J, the junction contained 16 bases not matched to a gene.

There are a few counts of this clone. The rearrangement uses TRBV6-6 and TRBJ2-6, with D unresolved. V was cut by 5 bases and J by 4 bases, with 12 bases left in between. Germline V gives CDR1 MNHNY, CDR2 SVGAGI (reference sequence). The CDR3 totals 15 residues. CDR3 sequence reads: CASSPAVAGANVLTF. The CDR3 DNA reads TGTGCCAGCAGTCCTGCCGTGGCCGGGGCCAACGTCCTGACTTTC.

CDR3 bases: TGTGCCAGCAACTTAGCGGGAGGGATCTACGAGCAGTACTTC. Residues: CASNLAGGIYEQYF. The rearrangement links TRBV2 to TRBJ2-7; TRBD2 agrees at 11 bases. Germline CDR1 and CDR2: SNHLY and FYNNEI. The CDR3 is 14 residues long. V dropped 7 bases and J dropped 3; count of bases not matched to a gene: 5.

The V gene is TRBV5-5, the J gene TRBJ2-2; D is undetermined. The CDR3 loop spans 14 amino acids. V was cut by 4 bases and J by 6 bases, with 13 bases left in between. Germline-derived CDR1 and CDR2 are SGHKS and YYEKEE (reference sequence). The DNA of the CDR3 is TGTGCCAGCAGCCGATTTGGCCCGTCCGGGGAGCTGTTTTTT. This translates into CASSRFGPSGELFF.

This clone was recorded a few times. The chain couples TRBV28 to TRBJ2-7; 9 bases agree with TRBD1. The CDR3 is made up of 15 amino acids. V shed 5 bases, J shed 4 bases, and the junction held 9 bases outside the gene matches. Per the germline V gene, CDR1 is MDHEN and CDR2 is SYDVKM. The CDR3 nucleotides read TGTGCCAGCAGTGCGGGGACAGGGACTACTTACGAGCAGTACTTC. Its protein product is CASSAGTGTTYEQYF.

The chain employs TRBV7-2 and TRBJ2-7; TRBD2 matches at 9 bases. This CDR3 is built from 14 residues. Losses at the gene ends were 8 bases for V and 2 bases for J; bases not matched to a gene: 7. Germline V gene sequence: CDR1 SGHTA, CDR2 FQGNSA. DNA of the CDR3: TGTGCCAGCCGGAGGCTAGCGGGAACCTACGAGCAGTACTTC. The encoded protein is CASRRLAGTYEQYF.

The chain combines TRBV25-1 with TRBJ2-3, with 9 bases identical to TRBD2. CDR3 length equals 13 residues. In germline, CDR1 is MGHDK, CDR2 SYGVNS. Germline trimming cut 7 bases from V and 8 bases from J; bases unmatched to any gene: 7. The CDR3 here is CASMAGGTVTQYF. The CDR3 DNA follows: TGTGCCAGCATGGCGGGGGGGACTGTTACGCAGTATTTT. Supplemented by reference TRBV25-1 and TRBJ2-3, the full variable domain reads EADIYQTPRYLVIGTGKKITLECSQTMGHDKMYWYQQDPGMELHLIHYSYGVNSTEKGDLSSESTVSRIRTEHFPLTLESARPSHTSQYLCASMAGGTVTQYFGPGTRLTVL.

This sequence joins TRBV2 and TRBJ2-1; 8 bases fit TRBD2. The length of the CDR3 is 18 residues. Germline lookup yields CDR1 SNHLY and CDR2 FYNNEI. Trimming took 4 bases from V and 3 from J; bases not matched to a gene: 14. The CDR3 is CASSALHRAGGVYNEQFF. The CDR3 nucleotides are TGTGCCAGCAGTGCCCTCCACCGCGCGGGAGGCGTCTACAATGAGCAGTTCTTC.

The chain couples TRBV19 to TRBJ2-3; possibly TRBD2 for D (6 bases). The CDR3 contains 13 residues. The germline CDR1 and CDR2 sequences are LNHDA and SQIVND (reference sequence). Trimming pared 8 bases from V and 4 bases from J, leaving 13 bases between. CDR3 in amino acids: CASGARGPDTQYF. The CDR3 nucleotides are TGTGCCAGTGGGGCGCGGGGCCCAGATACGCAGTATTTT.

V and J are TRBV6-1 and TRBJ1-1; 7 nucleotides align to TRBD1. Germline V gene lookup returns CDR1 MNHNS and CDR2 SASEGT. The CDR3 consists of 12 residues. Germline trimming cut 8 bases from V and 10 bases from J; bases unmatched to any gene: 10. The CDR3 spells CASVNRGGRAFF. CDR3 nucleotides: TGTGCCAGCGTCAACAGGGGTGGAAGAGCTTTCTTT.

This clone was picked up a small number of times. One end of the junction is discordant with germline, which a read error may explain. The J gene is TRBJ2-7, the V gene TRBV10-3, with 10 bases identical to TRBD1. The CDR3 extends over 11 amino acids. CDR1 and CDR2 (germline): ENHRY, SYGVKD. CDR3 sequence: CAIRDRGVAVF. The DNA of the CDR3 is TGTGCCATCAGGGACAGGGGGGTCGCGGTCTTC.

In its sample, this clone was seen a few times. The chain uses TRBV6-5 and TRBJ1-4; 7 bases fit TRBD1. Germline V gene lookup returns CDR1 MNHEY and CDR2 SVGAGI. J gave up 5 bases and V 4 bases, and 4 bases lay outside the gene matches. This CDR3 is built from 14 residues. The CDR3, as DNA: TGTGCCAGCAGTTGGGACAGACTGAATGAAAAACTGTTTTTT. It is translated as CASSWDRLNEKLFF.

Many counts were recorded for this clone. V and J are TRBV6-1 and TRBJ2-5; 8 nucleotides align to TRBD1. V shed 8 bases, J shed 4 bases, and the junction held 9 bases outside the gene matches. CDR1 MNHNS and CDR2 SASEGT come from the germline V gene. The CDR3 totals 14 residues. DNA for the CDR3: TGTGCCAGCCGGACAGGGATGTCGGCAGAGACCCAGTACTTC. It codes for CASRTGMSAETQYF.

The chain combines TRBV28 with TRBJ1-4; 9 positions agree with TRBD1. The germline CDR1 and CDR2 sequences are MDHEN and SYDVKM. The CDR3 spans 15 residues. V shed 7 bases and J 8 bases; nucleotides not matched to a gene: 11. The CDR3 spells CASNSPQGAGEKLFF. CDR3 DNA sequence: TGTGCCAGCAATTCACCACAGGGGGCTGGAGAAAAACTGTTTTTT.

This CDR3 is CAIRLETDTEAFF. CDR3 DNA: TGTGCCATCAGGCTGGAGACAGACACTGAAGCTTTCTTT. The V gene is TRBV10-3, the J gene TRBJ1-1, with D tentatively TRBD1 (5 bases). Germline-derived CDR1 and CDR2 are ENHRY and SYGVKD. The V and J ends lost 6 bases and 3 bases respectively, with 11 bases between them. This CDR3 spans 13 amino acids.

J is TRBJ2-5 and V is TRBV12-5; 14 nucleotides line up with TRBD2. Germline CDR1 and CDR2: LGHNT and FRNRAP. CDR3 length: 15 residues. J gave up 3 bases and V 6 bases, and 3 bases lay outside the gene matches. The CDR3 DNA reads as TGTGCTAGTGGCCAGGGACTAGCGGGAGAAGAGACCCAGTACTTC. Residues: CASGQGLAGEETQYF.

This sequence joins TRBV7-9 and TRBJ2-1, with D perhaps TRBD2 (5 bases). Trimming took 3 bases from V and 0 from J, leaving 6 bases between them. The germline V gene has CDR1 SEHNR and CDR2 FQNEAQ (reference sequence). The CDR3 totals 14 residues. This chain's CDR3 is CASSFGSSYNEQFF. In nucleotides, the CDR3 is TGTGCCAGCAGCTTTGGGAGCTCCTACAATGAGCAGTTCTTC. The full variable domain, completed using reference TRBV7-9 and TRBJ2-1, is DTGVSQNPRHKITKRGQNVTFRCDPISEHNRLYWYRQTLGQGPEFLTYFQNEAQLEKSRLLSDRFSAERPKGSFSTLEIQRTEQGDSAMYLCASSFGSSYNEQFFGPGTRLTVL.

The rearrangement links TRBV7-9 to TRBJ2-7; perhaps TRBD2 as D (5 bases). The CDR3 spans 14 residues. Germline CDR1 and CDR2: SEHNR and FQNEAQ (reference sequence). V was cut by 5 bases and J by 2 bases, with 13 bases left in between. In DNA, the CDR3 is TGTGCCAGCAGCAAGGACTCGCCCCCCTACGAGCAGTACTTC. As protein: CASSKDSPPYEQYF.

The CDR3 bases are TGTGCCAGCAGTCCGCCCCCCTACCGCGGGAGGGGTGGCCACGAGCAGTACTTC. It codes for CASSPPPYRGRGGHEQYF. The J gene is TRBJ2-7, the V gene TRBV28; 9 nucleotides agree with TRBD2. Germline V gene lookup returns CDR1 MDHEN and CDR2 SYDVKM. Trimming cost V 5 bases and J 5 bases; bases outside gene matches: 19. This CDR3 is 18 amino acids long.

This clone was seen a handful of times. The chain recombines TRBV7-9 with TRBJ2-4, with D uncertain. The CDR3 runs 14 residues. From germline, CDR1 is SEHNR and CDR2 FQNEAQ (reference sequence). V lost 3 bases, J lost 1 base, and 7 bases lay in between. Written as DNA, the CDR3 is TGTGCCAGCAGCTTGGCCAGGGCCAAAAACATTCAGTACTTC. Protein: CASSLARAKNIQYF.

The gene calls are TRBV30 and TRBJ2-7; 9 bases agree with TRBD1. This CDR3 contains 16 residues. Germline-derived CDR1 and CDR2 are GTSNPN and SVGIG (reference sequence). J lost 2 bases, V lost 2 bases, and 10 bases had no gene match. In DNA form, the CDR3 reads TGTGCCTGGAGTCCGTACCCGGGACAGGGTACCTACGAGCAGTACTTC. Translated: CAWSPYPGQGTYEQYF.

This clone appeared a few times. CDR3 amino acids: CASSRAGTEAFF. The DNA of the CDR3 is TGCGCCAGCAGCCGCGCGGGGACTGAAGCTTTCTTT. The rearrangement uses TRBV5-1 and TRBJ1-1; D not resolved. This CDR3 spans 12 amino acids. The germline CDR1 and CDR2 sequences are SGHRS and YFSETQ. Trimming took off 4 bases at V and 5 bases at J, with 9 bases between the two ends.

The V call is TRBV6-5, the J call TRBJ1-2; D is unresolved. Trimming cost V 2 bases and J 6 bases, with 16 bases left between them. There are 15 residues in the CDR3. Germline CDR1 is MNHEY and CDR2 is SVGAGI. CDR3 sequence reads: CASSYRDMEEDGYTF. Here the CDR3 DNA reads TGTGCCAGCAGTTACAGAGATATGGAAGAGGATGGCTACACCTTC.

The chain recombines TRBV27 with TRBJ1-2; 8 nucleotides align to TRBD1. From germline, CDR1 is MNHEY and CDR2 SMNVEV (reference sequence). This CDR3 has 13 amino acids. Losses at the gene ends were 2 bases for V and 7 bases for J; bases not matched to a gene: 3. The CDR3 DNA sequence: TGTGCCAGCAGTTTACAGGGGGCATCTGGCTACACCTTC. This gives the protein CASSLQGASGYTF.

This chain links TRBV30 with TRBJ1-2; D remains ambiguous. V dropped 0 bases and J dropped 4 bases, with 3 bases sitting between them. The germline gives CDR1 GTSNPN, CDR2 SVGIG (reference sequence). The CDR3 runs to 11 residues. This chain's CDR3 is CAWSVSYGYTF. The CDR3 DNA reads as TGTGCCTGGAGTGTCAGCTATGGCTACACCTTC.

This chain joins TRBV18 and TRBJ2-7; 9 nucleotides align to TRBD1. V was clipped by 3 bases and J by 6 bases; unmatched bases: 6. The CDR3 runs to 14 residues. The germline gives CDR1 KGHSH, CDR2 LQKENI. The CDR3 reads CASSPRDRVGEQYF. CDR3 DNA: TGTGCCAGCTCACCCCGGGACAGGGTTGGCGAGCAGTACTTC. Variable domain in full (rest from reference TRBV18 and TRBJ2-7): NAGVMQNPRHLVRRRGQEARLRCSPMKGHSHVYWYRQLPEEGLKFMVYLQKENIIDESGMPKERFSAEFPKEGPSILRIQQVVRGDSAAYFCASSPRDRVGEQYFGPGTRLTVT.